This TCR beta chain was sequenced for a study of T and B cells in COVID-19 patients. Trimming cost V 2 bases and J 7 bases, with 17 bases left between them. CDR1 and CDR2 from the germline V gene are MNHEY and SVGAGI. The length of the CDR3 is 15 residues. From blood, about 240-550 ng of genomic DNA served as TRB template. This clonotype counts as medium-sized (0.01 to 0.1%). TRB rearrangements were amplified by multiplex PCR with BIOMED2 TRB-A/B primers. TCRdb re-derived calls from the multiplex PCR reads in MiXCR, one entry per CDR3 protein. The data hold some 8,400 distinct CDR3 sequences, with 20% to 30% observed a single time.

The genes are TRBV6-5 and TRBJ1-1; D is undetermined. The origin of this receptor is a human donor who had recovered from COVID-19. Sequenced input: blood. CDR3 in DNA: TGTGCCAGCAGTTACGAGGGAGGCAGGTGGAATGAAGCTTTCTTT. Protein product: CASSYEGGRWNEAFF.